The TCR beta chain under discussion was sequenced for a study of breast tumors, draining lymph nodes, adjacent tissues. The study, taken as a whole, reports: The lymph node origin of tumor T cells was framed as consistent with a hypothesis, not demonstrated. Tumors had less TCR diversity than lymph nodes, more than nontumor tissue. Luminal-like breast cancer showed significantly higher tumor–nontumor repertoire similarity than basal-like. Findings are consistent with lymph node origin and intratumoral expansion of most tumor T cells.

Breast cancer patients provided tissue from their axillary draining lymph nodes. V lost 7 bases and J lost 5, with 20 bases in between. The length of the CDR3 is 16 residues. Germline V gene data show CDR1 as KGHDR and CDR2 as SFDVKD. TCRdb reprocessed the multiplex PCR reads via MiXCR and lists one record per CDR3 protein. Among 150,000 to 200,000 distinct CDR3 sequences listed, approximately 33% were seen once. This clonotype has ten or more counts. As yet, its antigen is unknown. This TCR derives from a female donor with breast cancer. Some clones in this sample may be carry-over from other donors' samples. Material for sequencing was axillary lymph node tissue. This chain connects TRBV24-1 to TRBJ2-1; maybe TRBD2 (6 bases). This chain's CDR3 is CATRGHSADYDNEQFF. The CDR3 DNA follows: TGTGCCACCAGGGGCCATAGCGCGGACTACGACAATGAGCAGTTCTTC.